This TCR beta chain was recorded in a study of T cells in Graves' hyperthyroidism and ophthalmopathy. Study observations and caveats: Blood held most thyroid clonotypes expanded above 0.001 frequency. Model-based prediction identified ophthalmopathy a median 6.5 months prior to its onset.

V was cut by 5 bases and J by 3 bases, with 13 bases left in between. The CDR3 has 14 amino acids. Germline V lookup: CDR1 MDHEN, CDR2 SYDVKM. From RNA transcripts, TCR beta CDR3 regions were amplified. RT-PCR in the first round (using the HTBI primer set) targeted the TCR CDR3. MiXCR was run by TCRdb on the multiplex PCR reads, yielding one entry per CDR3 protein. The sample yields some 270,000 distinct CDR3 sequences, around 24% seen once. Individuals with ophthalmopathy presented a Clinical Activity Score of at least 3, a NOSPECS grade of at least 4 and a duration under 3 months. The PBMCs were taken from about 10 ml of fresh peripheral blood. This clonotype was recorded at least ten times. Its antigen is currently unknown.

The sample comprised blood. The chain joins TRBV28 to TRBJ1-2, with D perhaps matching TRBD1 (5 bases). This TCR derives from a woman in her forties with Graves' ophthalmopathy. CDR3 bases: TGTGCCAGCAGTAGCGTCAGGGTCTACTATGGCTACACCTTC. This encodes CASSSVRVYYGYTF.